A selection of T cell receptor beta chains follows, all from one sample in a study of blood T cells in healthy people across ages. One entry per CDR3 protein, called by TCRdb with MiXCR from the 5' RACE reads. The data show hundreds of thousands of distinct CDR3 sequences, more than 45% seen once. The sequencing input was blood. Receptors were obtained from an elderly woman in good health. CDR3s include the opening cysteine and the closing phenylalanine or tryptophan. A D gene is named only where the DNA matches it firmly. The size field is filled for only some rows; it gives once, few, many or a size class.

>many|-|TRBV20-1|TRBJ2-5
TGCAGTGCTAGAGATTGGGTGGGACTTAGGCAAGAGACCCAGTACTTC
CSARDWVGLRQETQYF
>many|-|TRBV5-6|TRBJ2-7
TGTGCCAGCAGCTTGGGGGACAATGCCTACGAGCAGTACTTC
CASSLGDNAYEQYF
>many|-|TRBV28|TRBJ2-7
TGTGCCAGCAGTTTACCAGGGGTGCGACCCTACGAGCAGTACTTC
CASSLPGVRPYEQYF
>many|-|TRBV4-1|TRBJ2-7
TGCGCCAGCAGCCAAACATTTATAGGGTCGCGGAACTACGAGCAGTACTTC
CASSQTFIGSRNYEQYF
>many|-|TRBV4-2|TRBJ2-1
TGTGCCAGCAGCCAAGATTTGTTCAGGGCTCGCTACAATGAGCAGTTCTTC
CASSQDLFRARYNEQFF
>-|-|TRBV6-6|TRBJ1-2
TGTGCCAGTCTCGGTGGGAACTATGGCCACACCTTC
CASLGGNYGHTF
>once|-|TRBV20-1|TRBJ2-3
TGCAGTGCTAGAGATGCTAGCACAGATACGCAGTATTTT
CSARDASTDTQYF
>-|TRBD1|TRBV12-3/TRBV12-4|TRBJ1-3
TGTGCCAGCAGCCCGACAGGGTTCTCTGGAAACACCATATATTTT
CASSPTGFSGNTIYF
>-|TRBD1|TRBV29-1|TRBJ2-1
TGCAGCGTCGGGACAGGGGGCCGGAATGAGCAGTTCTTC
CSVGTGGRNEQFF
>-|-|TRBV29-1|TRBJ2-7
TGCAGCGTTGACCGGTTACTAACCCACGAGCAGTACTTC
CSVDRLLTHEQYF
>few|-|TRBV27|TRBJ1-6
TGTGCCAGCAGTCCCGGGACGGACATTCGAATTTCACCCCTCCACTTT
CASSPGTDIRISPLHF
>-|TRBD1|TRBV20-1|TRBJ1-1
TGCAGTGCGGGAAGAGGGACAGCAGCTGAAGCTTTCTTT
CSAGRGTAAEAFF
>many|-|TRBV6-4|TRBJ2-1
TGTGCCAGCAGTGACAGTAGCTCCTACAATGAGCAGTTCTTC
CASSDSSSYNEQFF
>many|TRBD2|TRBV5-1|TRBJ2-1
TGCGCCAGCAGCGGGACTAGCGGCTTTTACAATGAGCAGTTCTTC
CASSGTSGFYNEQFF
>-|-|TRBV6-2/TRBV6-3|TRBJ2-3
TGTGCCAGCAGTTACCCGGGACTGGGCACAGATACGCAGTATTTT
CASSYPGLGTDTQYF
>few|-|TRBV27|TRBJ2-1
TGTGCCAGCAGTTCGCGTCCGGACGCGAGAACCTACAATGAGCAGTTCTTC
CASSSRPDARTYNEQFF
>-|-|TRBV3-1|TRBJ2-5
TGTGCCAGCAGCCAATCACAGGGGAGGCAGACCCAGTACTTC
CASSQSQGRQTQYF
>-|TRBD2|TRBV20-1|TRBJ2-7
TGCAGTGCAGCCGGGACTAGCGGGAGAAGCCCCTACGAGCAGTACTTC
CSAAGTSGRSPYEQYF
>-|-|TRBV12-3/TRBV12-4|TRBJ1-5
TGTGCCAGCAGTGTTGTCGTTGATCAGCCCCAGCATTTT
CASSVVVDQPQHF
>-|TRBD1|TRBV7-9|TRBJ1-5
TGTGCCAGCAGCTTAGGCAGCGGGACAGGTGTAAATCAGCCCCAGCATTTT
CASSLGSGTGVNQPQHF
>-|-|TRBV6-6|TRBJ2-3
TGTGCCAGCAGTTACATATCAGGGGGGACTAGCACAGATACGCAGTATTTT
CASSYISGGTSTDTQYF
>many|TRBD2|TRBV7-2|TRBJ2-1
TGTGCCAGCAGCCTCAAGGGACTAGCGGGAGGGAAGTTCTTC
CASSLKGLAGGKFF